This note documents a single TCR beta chain sequence. What it recognizes is unknown. This record comes from a study of monozygotic twins with inflammatory bowel disease. With eight separate reactions per sample, the authors made cDNA. TCRdb re-called the 5' RACE reads and shows each CDR3 protein once, DNA omitted. The sample's table shows more than 350,000 distinct CDR3 sequences. Broader study findings: What may have added variability to patient repertoires is that immunosuppressive treatments differed. Fewer shared clonotypes with others were found in IBD patients than in healthy twins, especially with disease activity.

This CDR3 contains 13 residues. Germline V gene sequence: CDR1 SGHRS, CDR2 YFSETQ. RNA in its total form was extracted from whole blood, and T cells were not sorted. The TCR was taken from a human donor with ulcerative colitis or Crohn's disease, or a healthy co-twin of an affected twin (not recorded which). The chain links TRBV5-1 to TRBJ2-5; the TCRdb call, TRBD1, lacks DNA for checking. Input material: blood. The CDR3 here is CAKEDRRKETQYF.